Shown below are 28 T cell receptor beta chains from a single sample sequenced in a study of blood T cell repertoires in COVID-19. Assay: immunoSEQ multiplex PCR; the TCRdb copy retains only in-frame clones and omits some. Of around 130,000 clones in the sample, around 87% are singletons; the top ten hold approximately 20%. The sequencing input was peripheral blood. The receptor set was obtained from a woman aged 50 to 60 who had recovered from COVID-19.

The CDR3 sequence: CASSRWGGPGEQYF. The CDR3 DNA reads as TGTGCCAGCAGCCGGTGGGGGGGGCCAGGAGAGCAGTACTTC. The chain carries TRBV11-1 and TRBJ2-7, with D perhaps TRBD2 (7 bases). The germline V and J ends were trimmed by 5 bases and 7 bases, with 18 bases remaining between them. CDR1 SGHAT and CDR2 FQDESV come from the germline V gene (reference sequence). This CDR3 has 14 amino acids. Full variable domain (outside the CDR3, taken from reference TRBV11-1 and TRBJ2-7): EAEVAQSPRYKITEKSQAVAFWCDPISGHATLYWYRQILGQGPELLVQFQDESVVDDSQLPKDRFSAERLKGVDSTLKIQPAELGDSAMYLCASSRWGGPGEQYFGPGTRLTVT.

V is TRBV21-1 and J is TRBJ1-5; the table calls TRBD1, which could not be checked here. TRBV21-1 is tagged as a pseudogene. This CDR3 spans 18 amino acids. This chain's CDR3 is CASSSSALTGPRGEPQHF. The CDR3 coding sequence is TGTGCCAGCAGCAGTTCTGCCCTGACAGGTCCAAGAGGGGAGCCCCAGCATTTT.

This rearrangement joins TRBV19 to TRBJ2-1; TRBD2 agrees at 14 bases. V was pared by 5 bases and J by 10 bases, with 19 bases of the junction left unmatched. Germline CDR1 and CDR2: LNHDA and SQIVND (reference sequence). The CDR3 runs 19 residues. CDR3 region: CASSPGTSGGVSHRREQFF. CDR3 coding DNA: TGTGCCAGTAGTCCGGGGACTAGCGGGGGAGTGTCCCATCGAAGGGAGCAGTTCTTC.

The genes are TRBV30 and TRBJ1-2, with D possibly being TRBD1 (6 bases). With 4 bases removed from V and 6 bases from J, the gap between germline ends came to 15 bases. Germline loops: CDR1 GTSNPN, CDR2 SVGIG (reference sequence). This CDR3 region has 13 residues. The CDR3 protein is CAWNLQGHHGYTF. The CDR3 DNA is TGTGCCTGGAACCTACAGGGACATCATGGCTACACCTTC.

The rearrangement uses TRBV7-8 and TRBJ2-5; the match to TRBD1 covers 7 bases. The CDR3 has 15 residues. CDR1 is SGHVS, CDR2 FQNEAQ, per germline. The V and J ends lost 5 bases and 7 bases, in that order; junction bases with no gene match: 13. DNA for the CDR3: TGTGCCAGCAGCCCAAAGGGGGCGCATCCAGGGACCCAGTACTTC. It codes for CASSPKGAHPGTQYF. Full variable domain (rest looked up from reference TRBV7-8 and TRBJ2-5): GAGVSQSPRYKVAKRGQDVALRCDPISGHVSLFWYQQALGQGPEFLTYFQNEAQLDKSGLPSDRFFAERPEGSVSTLKIQRTQQEDSAVYLCASSPKGAHPGTQYFGPGTRLLVL.

The rearrangement joins TRBV6-2 or TRBV6-3 to TRBJ1-2, with TRBD1 matching over 7 bases. Germline V gene data show CDR1 as MNHEY and CDR2 as SVGEGT. The V and J ends lost 4 bases and 2 bases, in that order; junction bases with no gene match: 7. The CDR3 spans 15 residues. As DNA, the CDR3 is TGTGCCAGCAGTTCCCAACGACAGGGAAACTATGGCTACACCTTC. Its translation: CASSSQRQGNYGYTF.

The V gene is TRBV10-2, the J gene TRBJ1-5; no firm D call. CDR1 WSHSY and CDR2 SAAADI come from the germline V gene. Trimming removed 5 bases at V and 5 bases at J, with 13 bases between. There are 14 residues in the CDR3. The CDR3 sequence: CASSLRKFDQPQHF. In nucleotides, the CDR3 is TGCGCCAGCAGTCTCAGGAAGTTCGATCAGCCCCAGCATTTT.

This chain links TRBV18 with TRBJ2-7, with 7 bases fitting TRBD1. This CDR3 region has 14 residues. Trimming removed 2 bases from V and 2 bases from J; junction bases left unmatched: 3. Germline V CDR1 and CDR2: KGHSH, LQKENI. The CDR3 sequence: CASSPVQGAYEQYF. In DNA form, the CDR3 reads TGTGCCAGCTCACCAGTCCAGGGGGCCTACGAGCAGTACTTC.

As DNA, the CDR3 is TGCGCCAGCAGCCAGTATTCTCTGGAGGGCGGCGACGAGCAGTACTTC. Amino acids: CASSQYSLEGGDEQYF. The chain links TRBV4-3 to TRBJ2-7; possible D gene TRBD2, 6 bases. Germline V lookup: CDR1 LGHNA, CDR2 YSLEER. The CDR3 extends over 16 amino acids. Trimming left V 3 bases short and J 5 bases short, with 20 bases between.

The V call is TRBV10-3, the J call TRBJ1-2, with D uncertain. Germline lookup yields CDR1 ENHRY and CDR2 SYGVKD. The CDR3 is made up of 15 amino acids. The V end was cut by 1 base, the J end by 0 bases, with 9 bases between. CDR3 amino acids: CAISELAYSNYGYTF. The DNA of the CDR3 is TGTGCCATCAGTGAGTTGGCATATTCTAACTATGGCTACACCTTC.

This sequence joins TRBV5-8 and TRBJ2-7; D perhaps matches TRBD2 (6 bases). The V gene's germline CDR1 is SGHTS and CDR2 YDEGEE. Trimming shortened V by 3 bases and J by 4 bases, and 14 bases separated the two germline ends. The CDR3 loop spans 14 amino acids. CDR3 protein: CASSSGGARYEQYF. DNA for the CDR3: TGTGCCAGCAGCTCGGGCGGGGCGCGGTACGAGCAGTACTTC.

V and J are TRBV21-1 and TRBJ2-1; no DNA check was done on the table's D call, TRBD1. TRBV21-1 is labeled a pseudogene. The CDR3 covers 18 residues. In DNA form, the CDR3 reads TGTGCCAGCAGCAAAAGCTGGACAGGGGCTAGCTCCTACAATGAGCAGTTCTTC. Translated: CASSKSWTGASSYNEQFF.

This clone was counted once. The rearrangement uses TRBV28 and TRBJ1-6, with TRBD1 matching over 10 bases. V gave up 5 bases and J gave up 7 bases; unmatched junction bases: 5. The CDR3 is 15 amino acids. Looked up from germline, CDR1 is MDHEN and CDR2 is SYDVKM. The CDR3 reads CASSPQGQGNSPLHF. In DNA, the CDR3 is TGTGCCAGCAGTCCCCAGGGACAGGGGAATTCACCCCTCCACTTT.

This chain links TRBV5-1 with TRBJ1-1, with a possible D match to TRBD1 (6 bases). This CDR3 is 14 amino acids long. Germline V gene data show CDR1 as SGHRS and CDR2 as YFSETQ. V dropped 2 bases and J dropped 5 bases, with 13 bases sitting between them. CDR3 residues: CASSLNTGMTEAFF. CDR3 sequence (DNA): TGCGCCAGCAGCTTAAATACAGGGATGACTGAAGCTTTCTTT. The full variable domain, completed using reference TRBV5-1 and TRBJ1-1, is KAGVTQTPRYLIKTRGQQVTLSCSPISGHRSVSWYQQTPGQGLQFLFEYFSETQRNKGNFPGRFSGRQFSNSRSEMNVSTLELGDSALYLCASSLNTGMTEAFFGQGTRLTVV.

This rearrangement joins TRBV6-5 to TRBJ2-1; no reliable D call. This CDR3 comprises 13 residues. V dropped 0 bases and J dropped 7 bases, with 7 bases sitting between them. Germline V CDR1 and CDR2: MNHEY, SVGAGI. The CDR3 DNA reads as TGTGCCAGCAGTTACTCGGCTAGGAATGAGCAGTTCTTC. Protein: CASSYSARNEQFF.

This clone was observed a single time. CDR3 bases: TGTGCCAGCAGCCACGGACAGGGGGATGAGGTCACTGAAGCTTTCTTT. The encoded protein is CASSHGQGDEVTEAFF. The J gene is TRBJ1-1, the V gene TRBV11-3, with 10 positions matching TRBD1. CDR3 length equals 16 residues. Germline V CDR1 and CDR2: SGHNT, YENEEA. The J segment lost 4 bases and the V segment lost 5 bases, leaving 10 bases of the junction unmatched.

V gene TRBV9 combines with J gene TRBJ2-7; tentatively, D is TRBD2 (6 bases). The germline CDR1 and CDR2 sequences are SGDLS and YYNGEE. The CDR3 extends over 16 amino acids. V lost 0 bases and J 2 bases, leaving 15 bases between the germline ends. CDR3 loop: CASSVDAGSGTYEQYF. DNA for the CDR3: TGTGCCAGCAGCGTAGATGCGGGAAGCGGTACCTACGAGCAGTACTTC.

V usage is TRBV13 and J usage is TRBJ1-2, with 8 bases matching TRBD1. The CDR3 has 17 residues. The germline gives CDR1 PRHDT, CDR2 FYEKMQ (reference sequence). The trim removed 5 bases at V and 5 bases at J, leaving 16 bases unmatched. In nucleotides, the CDR3 is TGTGCCAGCAGCCCGATACTTCCCGGGACAGGCCCGTATGGCTACACCTTC. It is translated as CASSPILPGTGPYGYTF.

This clone was found once. This chain joins TRBV4-3 and TRBJ1-1; maybe TRBD1 (6 bases). Germline V gene sequence: CDR1 LGHNA, CDR2 YSLEER. CDR3 length: 16 amino acids. V lost 0 bases, J lost 1 base, and 12 bases lay in between. The DNA for the CDR3 is TGCGCCAGCAGCCAAGATCCGGGACACTGGAACACTGAAGCTTTCTTT. Translating gives CASSQDPGHWNTEAFF.

The genes are TRBV6-4 and TRBJ2-7; no clear D gene. V lost 3 bases to trimming and J lost 6 bases, with 12 bases between them. The germline CDR1 and CDR2 sequences are MRHNA and SNTAGT. The CDR3 is 13 amino acids. As DNA, the CDR3 is TGTGCCAGCAGTGAAGACACGGCTTTCGAGCAGTACTTC. Protein: CASSEDTAFEQYF.

This chain connects TRBV30 to TRBJ1-1; maybe TRBD1 (6 bases). Germline V gene data show CDR1 as GTSNPN and CDR2 as SVGIG (reference sequence). V was shortened by 2 bases and J by 4 bases, with 17 bases between the two germline ends. The CDR3 extends over 15 amino acids. The DNA for the CDR3 is TGTGCCTGGAGTAAACGGGACATGGCTTTCACTGAAGCTTTCTTT. Protein: CAWSKRDMAFTEAFF.

The rearrangement links TRBV25-1 to TRBJ2-5, with TRBD2 matching over 11 bases. The CDR3 length is 16 residues. Germline V gives CDR1 MGHDK, CDR2 SYGVNS. With 6 bases clipped from V and 1 base from J, the junction kept 7 bases outside the gene matches. CDR3 loop: CASSLAGGRTQETQYF. CDR3 sequence (DNA): TGTGCCAGCAGCCTAGCGGGGGGCCGAACCCAAGAGACCCAGTACTTC.

The gene calls are TRBV4-1 and TRBJ1-2, with 11 positions matching TRBD1. V trimming: 4 bases; J trimming: 4 bases; junction bases outside the gene matches: 5. Per the germline V gene, CDR1 is MGHRA and CDR2 is YSYEKL. The CDR3 is 15 residues long. The CDR3 DNA reads TGCGCCAGCAGCCCCGGGACAGGGGGACGCTATGGCTACACCTTC. This codes for CASSPGTGGRYGYTF.

V usage is TRBV4-2 and J usage is TRBJ1-1, with 12 nucleotides matching TRBD1. Trimming at V came to 0 bases and at J to 4 bases, leaving 12 bases not matched to a gene. The V gene's germline CDR1 is LGHNA and CDR2 YNFKEQ. This CDR3 is built from 19 residues. The CDR3 loop is CASSQDGVVGQGASTEAFF. The CDR3, as DNA: TGTGCCAGCAGCCAAGATGGGGTAGTGGGACAGGGGGCGAGCACTGAAGCTTTCTTT.

This chain links TRBV25-1 with TRBJ1-4, with 9 bases that match TRBD1. The CDR3 runs to 15 residues. Germline lookup yields CDR1 MGHDK and CDR2 SYGVNS. V was clipped by 4 bases and J by 8 bases; unmatched bases: 8. CDR3 protein: CASSAWTGDNEKLFF. Here the CDR3 DNA reads TGTGCCAGCAGTGCGTGGACAGGGGATAACGAAAAACTGTTTTTT.

This chain joins TRBV6-1 and TRBJ1-3; 7 nucleotides match TRBD1. The J call may be in error: the DNA end matches TRBJ2-2 better. CDR3 length: 15 amino acids. CDR1 MNHNS and CDR2 SASEGT come from the germline V gene. Here the CDR3 DNA reads TGTGCCAGCAGTGAGTTCAGGGGGACCACCGGGGAGCTGTTTTTT. The encoded protein is CASSEFRGTTGELFF.

V gene TRBV5-1 combines with J gene TRBJ2-7; a weak D match, TRBD1 (6 bases). Germline V CDR1 and CDR2: SGHRS, YFSETQ. Trimming removed 4 bases from V and 9 bases from J, with 20 bases in between. The CDR3 has 14 residues. CDR3 bases: TGCGCCAGCAGCGAAAGGACAGATGGTGAACGGCAGTACTTC. It is translated as CASSERTDGERQYF.

V and J are TRBV30 and TRBJ1-2; D possibly corresponds to TRBD1 (5 bases). Germline V gene data show CDR1 as GTSNPN and CDR2 as SVGIG (reference sequence). Trimming stripped 2 bases from V and 4 bases from J, with 23 bases between. The CDR3 is 17 amino acids. The chain's CDR3 is CAWSRQYSLGYGYGYTF. The DNA for the CDR3 is TGTGCCTGGAGTAGACAGTACAGTTTGGGGTACGGCTATGGCTACACCTTC.